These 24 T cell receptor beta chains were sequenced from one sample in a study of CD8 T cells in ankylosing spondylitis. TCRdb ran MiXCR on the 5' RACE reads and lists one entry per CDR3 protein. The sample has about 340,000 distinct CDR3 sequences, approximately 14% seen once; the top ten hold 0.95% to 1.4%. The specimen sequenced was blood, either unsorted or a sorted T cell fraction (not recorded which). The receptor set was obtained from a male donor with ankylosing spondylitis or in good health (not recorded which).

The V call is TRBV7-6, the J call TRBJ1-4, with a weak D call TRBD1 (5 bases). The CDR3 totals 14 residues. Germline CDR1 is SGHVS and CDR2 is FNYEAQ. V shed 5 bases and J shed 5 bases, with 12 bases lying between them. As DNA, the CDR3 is TGTGCCAGCAGCCGGGACCAAGGGAATGAAAAACTGTTTTTT. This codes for CASSRDQGNEKLFF.

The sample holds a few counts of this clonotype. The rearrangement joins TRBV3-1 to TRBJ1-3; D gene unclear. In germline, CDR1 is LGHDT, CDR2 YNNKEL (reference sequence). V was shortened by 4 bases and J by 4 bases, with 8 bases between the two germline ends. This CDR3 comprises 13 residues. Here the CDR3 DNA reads TGTGCCAGCAGCCCTCGGAGGGGAAACACCATATATTTT. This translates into CASSPRRGNTIYF.

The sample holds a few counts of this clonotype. CDR3 loop: CASSLKTVNNEKLFF. CDR3 bases: TGTGCCAGCAGTTTAAAAACAGTTAATAATGAAAAACTGTTTTTT. The chain joins TRBV12-3 or TRBV12-4 to TRBJ1-4, with D uncertain. CDR3 length: 15 residues. V was shortened by 2 bases and J by 4 bases, with 11 bases between the two germline ends.

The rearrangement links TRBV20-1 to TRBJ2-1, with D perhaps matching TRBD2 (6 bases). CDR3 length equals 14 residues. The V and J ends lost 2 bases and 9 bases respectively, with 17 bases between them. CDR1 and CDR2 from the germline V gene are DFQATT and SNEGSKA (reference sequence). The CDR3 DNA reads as TGCAGTGCTAGATTAGCGGTCGGCCTTCTTGAGCAGTTCTTC. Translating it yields CSARLAVGLLEQFF.

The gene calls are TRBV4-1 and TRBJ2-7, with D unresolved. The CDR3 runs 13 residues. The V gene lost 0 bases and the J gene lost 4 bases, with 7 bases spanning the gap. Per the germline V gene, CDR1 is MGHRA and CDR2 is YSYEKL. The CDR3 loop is CASSQEPQYEQYF. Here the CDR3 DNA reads TGCGCCAGCAGCCAAGAGCCCCAATACGAGCAGTACTTC.

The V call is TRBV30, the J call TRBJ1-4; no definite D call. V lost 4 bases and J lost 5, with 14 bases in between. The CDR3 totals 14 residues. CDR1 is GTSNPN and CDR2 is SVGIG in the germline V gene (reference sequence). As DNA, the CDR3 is TGTGCCTGGAAAATAGGTCTGGCGAATGAAAAACTGTTTTTT. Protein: CAWKIGLANEKLFF.

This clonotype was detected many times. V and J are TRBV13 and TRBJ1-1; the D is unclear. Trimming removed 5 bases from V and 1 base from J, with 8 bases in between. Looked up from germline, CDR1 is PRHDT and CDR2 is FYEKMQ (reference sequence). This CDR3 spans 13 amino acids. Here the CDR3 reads CASSTRQNTEAFF. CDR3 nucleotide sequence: TGTGCCAGCAGCACCAGGCAGAACACTGAAGCTTTCTTT.

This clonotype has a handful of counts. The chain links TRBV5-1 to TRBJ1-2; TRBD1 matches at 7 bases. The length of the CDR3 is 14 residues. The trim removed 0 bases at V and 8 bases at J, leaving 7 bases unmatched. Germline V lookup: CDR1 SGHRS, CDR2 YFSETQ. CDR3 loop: CASSLEGAIGGYTF. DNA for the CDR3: TGCGCCAGCAGCTTGGAGGGGGCCATCGGGGGCTACACCTTC.

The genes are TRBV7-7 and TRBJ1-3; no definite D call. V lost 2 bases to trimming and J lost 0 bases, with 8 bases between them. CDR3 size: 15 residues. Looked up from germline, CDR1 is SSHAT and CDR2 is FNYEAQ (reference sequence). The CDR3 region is CASSLSVDSGNTIYF. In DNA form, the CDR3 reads TGTGCCAGCAGCTTATCGGTGGACTCTGGAAACACCATATATTTT.

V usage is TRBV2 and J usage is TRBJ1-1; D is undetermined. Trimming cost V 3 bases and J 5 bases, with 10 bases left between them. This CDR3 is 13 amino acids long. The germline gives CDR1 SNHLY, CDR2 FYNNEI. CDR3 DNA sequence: TGTGCCAGCAGTGAGGAAATAAATACTGAAGCTTTCTTT. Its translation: CASSEEINTEAFF.

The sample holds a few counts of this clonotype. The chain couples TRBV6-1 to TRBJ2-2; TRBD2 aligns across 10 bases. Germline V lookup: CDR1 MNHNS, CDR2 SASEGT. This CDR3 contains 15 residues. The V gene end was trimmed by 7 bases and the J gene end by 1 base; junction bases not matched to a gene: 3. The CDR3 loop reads CASIRTSGNTGELFF. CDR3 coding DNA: TGTGCCAGCATTCGGACTAGCGGGAACACCGGGGAGCTGTTTTTT.

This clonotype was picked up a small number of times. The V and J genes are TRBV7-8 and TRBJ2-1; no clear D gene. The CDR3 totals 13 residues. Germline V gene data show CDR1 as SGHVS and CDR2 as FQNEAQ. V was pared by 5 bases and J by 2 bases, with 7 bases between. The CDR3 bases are TGTGCCAGCAGCCAAGGGCCCTACAATGAGCAGTTCTTC. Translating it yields CASSQGPYNEQFF.

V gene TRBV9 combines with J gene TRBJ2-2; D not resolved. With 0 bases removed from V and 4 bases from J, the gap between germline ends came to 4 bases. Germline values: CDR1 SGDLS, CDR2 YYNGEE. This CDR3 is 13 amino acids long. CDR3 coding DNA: TGTGCCAGCAGCGTAGATAGCACCGGGGAGCTGTTTTTT. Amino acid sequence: CASSVDSTGELFF.

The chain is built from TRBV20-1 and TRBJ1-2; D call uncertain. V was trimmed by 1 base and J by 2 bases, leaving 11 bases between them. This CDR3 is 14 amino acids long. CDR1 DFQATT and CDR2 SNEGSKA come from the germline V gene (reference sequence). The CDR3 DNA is TGCAGTGCTAGAGTTGGTTCGGGGAACTATGGCTACACCTTC. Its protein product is CSARVGSGNYGYTF.

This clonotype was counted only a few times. As DNA, the CDR3 is TGTGCCAGCAGCCCAGGACTAGCGGGTATCCAAGAGACCCAGTACTTC. As protein: CASSPGLAGIQETQYF. J is TRBJ2-5 and V is TRBV7-9; 11 nucleotides align to TRBD2. Trimming cost V 5 bases and J 1 base; bases outside gene matches: 6. The CDR3 has 16 residues. Germline V gene data show CDR1 as SEHNR and CDR2 as FQNEAQ (reference sequence).

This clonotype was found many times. DNA for the CDR3: TGTGCCAGCAGCCCCGGACTAGCCGACCCCCAAGAGACCCAGTACTTC. This gives the protein CASSPGLADPQETQYF. V and J are TRBV7-2 and TRBJ2-5; 8 bases map to TRBD2. Trimming removed 5 bases from V and 1 base from J; junction bases left unmatched: 9. CDR1 SGHTA and CDR2 FQGNSA come from the germline V gene. The CDR3 has 16 residues.

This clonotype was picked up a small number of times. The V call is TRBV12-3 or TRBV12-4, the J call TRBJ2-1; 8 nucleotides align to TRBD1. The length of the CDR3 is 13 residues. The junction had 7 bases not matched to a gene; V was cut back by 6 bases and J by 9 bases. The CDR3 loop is CASSPTQGAEQFF. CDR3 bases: TGTGCCAGCAGCCCAACCCAGGGGGCTGAGCAGTTCTTC.

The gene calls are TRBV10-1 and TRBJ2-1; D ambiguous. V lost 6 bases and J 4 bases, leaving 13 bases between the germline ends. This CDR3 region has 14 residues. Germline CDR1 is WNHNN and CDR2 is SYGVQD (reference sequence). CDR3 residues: CASRSLTLYNEQFF. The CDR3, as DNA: TGCGCCAGCAGGTCGTTAACCTTATACAATGAGCAGTTCTTC.

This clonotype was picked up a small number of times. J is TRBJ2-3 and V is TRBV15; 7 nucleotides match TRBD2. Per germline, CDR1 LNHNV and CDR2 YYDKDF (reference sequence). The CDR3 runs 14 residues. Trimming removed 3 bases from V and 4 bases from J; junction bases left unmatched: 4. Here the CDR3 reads CATSSGLVSDTQYF. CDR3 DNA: TGTGCCACCAGCAGCGGACTAGTTTCAGATACGCAGTATTTT.

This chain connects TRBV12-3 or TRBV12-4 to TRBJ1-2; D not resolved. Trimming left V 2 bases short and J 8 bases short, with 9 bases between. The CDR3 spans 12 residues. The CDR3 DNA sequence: TGTGCCAGCAGTTTATCCCATGGCGGCTACACCTTC. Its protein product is CASSLSHGGYTF.

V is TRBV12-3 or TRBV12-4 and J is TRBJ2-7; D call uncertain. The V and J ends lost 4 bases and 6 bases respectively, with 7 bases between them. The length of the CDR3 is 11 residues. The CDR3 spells CASSSRGEQYF. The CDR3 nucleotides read TGTGCCAGCAGTTCCCGCGGCGAGCAGTACTTC.

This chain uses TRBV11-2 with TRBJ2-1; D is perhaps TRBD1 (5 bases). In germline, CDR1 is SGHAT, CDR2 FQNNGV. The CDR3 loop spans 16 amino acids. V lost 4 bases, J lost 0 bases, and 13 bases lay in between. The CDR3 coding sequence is TGTGCCAGCAGCTCGCTTATGGGGCCCTCCTACAATGAGCAGTTCTTC. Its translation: CASSSLMGPSYNEQFF.

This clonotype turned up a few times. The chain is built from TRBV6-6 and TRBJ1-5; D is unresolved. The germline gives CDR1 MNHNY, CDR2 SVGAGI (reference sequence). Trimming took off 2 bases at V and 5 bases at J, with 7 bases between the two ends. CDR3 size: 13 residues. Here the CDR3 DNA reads TGTGCCAGCAGTTACGGCCTTTATCAGCCCCAGCATTTT. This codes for CASSYGLYQPQHF.

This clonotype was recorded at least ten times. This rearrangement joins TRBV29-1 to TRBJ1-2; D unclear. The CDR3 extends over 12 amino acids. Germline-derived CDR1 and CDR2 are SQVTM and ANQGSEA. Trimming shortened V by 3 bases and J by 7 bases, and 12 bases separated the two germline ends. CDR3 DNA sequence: TGCAGCGTTGAGGGCAGCCTAAGTGGCTACACCTTC. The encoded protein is CSVEGSLSGYTF.